A single sample gave rise to the 18 T cell receptor beta chains below, sequenced in a study of T cell repertoires in cytomegalovirus infection. Their specific antigens are unknown. A single record per CDR3 protein comes from TCRdb applying MiXCR to the reads. The sample includes about 110,000 distinct CDR3 sequences, roughly a tenth of them seen just once. Sequencing was done on a sample of PBMCs, sequenced either directly or after in vitro stimulation (not recorded which). These receptors were collected from a human donor in good health (CMV status not recorded). Some clones in this sample may be carry-over from other donors' samples.

This clonotype has a handful of counts. This rearrangement joins TRBV12-3 or TRBV12-4 to TRBJ2-5; 8 bases are shared with TRBD2. This CDR3 contains 15 residues. The V gene end was trimmed by 3 bases and the J gene end by 4 bases; junction bases not matched to a gene: 7. CDR3 in DNA: TGTGCCAGCAGTTTCCCCGGGAGGGCCCGAGAGACCCAGTACTTC. It yields the protein CASSFPGRARETQYF.

This clonotype was seen only a few times. V is TRBV19 and J is TRBJ1-6; D is unclear. Trimming removed 6 bases at V and 5 bases at J, with 14 bases between. The CDR3 is 15 amino acids. The germline CDR1 and CDR2 sequences are LNHDA and SQIVND (reference sequence). CDR3 sequence (DNA): TGTGCCAGTAGGGGTTGGAACGGCAATAATTCACCCCTCCACTTT. It is translated as CASRGWNGNNSPLHF.

This clonotype came up a few times. The genes are TRBV6-5 and TRBJ2-2; unclear D gene. This CDR3 has 13 residues. The V end lost 4 bases, the J end lost 5 bases, and 8 bases lay between the germline ends. Per the germline V gene, CDR1 is MNHEY and CDR2 is SVGAGI. In DNA form, the CDR3 reads TGTGCCAGCAGTTCCGTAAGGACCGGGGAGCTGTTTTTT. Protein sequence: CASSSVRTGELFF.

This clonotype appeared many times. The chain has TRBV12-3 or TRBV12-4 and TRBJ2-1; 14 bases line up with TRBD2. The CDR3 totals 19 residues. V shed 5 bases, J shed 0 bases, and the junction held 9 bases outside the gene matches. The CDR3 nucleotides are TGTGCCAGCAGTCCGAGGACTAGCGGGAGGTCGAGCTCCTACAATGAGCAGTTCTTC. Its translation is CASSPRTSGRSSSYNEQFF.

The chain links TRBV12-3 or TRBV12-4 to TRBJ2-3; D uncertain. Trimming removed 2 bases from V and 4 bases from J, with 7 bases in between. CDR3 length: 13 amino acids. CDR3 protein: CASSLFRPDTQYF. DNA of the CDR3: TGTGCCAGCAGTTTATTCCGTCCAGATACGCAGTATTTT.

This clonotype appeared many times. The chain is built from TRBV7-2 and TRBJ1-2; D not certain. Deletions cut 1 base from V and 7 bases from J, with 10 bases between. Germline CDR1 SGHTA, CDR2 FQGNSA. CDR3 length: 13 amino acids. The chain's CDR3 is CASSLEGWRGYTF. CDR3 coding DNA: TGTGCCAGCAGCTTAGAAGGGTGGCGTGGCTACACCTTC.

Turning to this clonotype: A much larger clone differs by one base, so this may be a read error. This chain links TRBV11-3 with TRBJ2-7, with 8 positions matching TRBD2. This CDR3 is 14 amino acids long. The germline CDR1 and CDR2 sequences are SGHNT and YENEEA. In nucleotides, the CDR3 is TGTACCAGCAGCCTAACCGGGACTAGTCATGAGCAGTACGTC. This sequence encodes CTSSLTGTSHEQYV.

The sample holds many counts of this clonotype. The chain uses TRBV12-3 or TRBV12-4 and TRBJ2-3, with 10 bases fitting TRBD2. J lost 2 bases, V lost 4 bases, and 6 bases had no gene match. CDR3 size: 16 residues. CDR3 sequence reads: CASSSRTSGSTDTQYF. In DNA form, the CDR3 reads TGTGCCAGCAGTTCCCGGACTAGCGGCTCCACAGATACGCAGTATTTT.

The chain uses TRBV6-8 and TRBJ1-4; possible D gene TRBD1, 5 bases. This CDR3 comprises 14 residues. Germline loops: CDR1 MNHGY, CDR2 SAAAGT. V dropped 7 bases and J dropped 4 bases, with 13 bases sitting between them. In DNA, the CDR3 is TGTGCCAGCAAAGGGGAGAGCGTTAATGAAAAACTGTTTTTT. Protein: CASKGESVNEKLFF.

This chain uses TRBV4-2 with TRBJ2-7; 12 bases agree with TRBD2. The germline gives CDR1 LGHNA, CDR2 YNFKEQ. The CDR3 runs to 16 residues. Trimming removed 7 bases from V and 7 bases from J; junction bases left unmatched: 14. CDR3 region: CASTPGSSGRAREQYF. Here the CDR3 DNA reads TGTGCCAGCACCCCCGGGTCTAGCGGGAGGGCCAGGGAGCAGTACTTC.

This clonotype has more than one count but fewer than ten. V and J are TRBV20-1 and TRBJ1-6; D perhaps matches TRBD1 (5 bases). This CDR3 has 16 residues. Germline V gene sequence: CDR1 DFQATT, CDR2 SNEGSKA (reference sequence). Trimming removed 1 base from V and 5 bases from J, with 15 bases in between. This chain's CDR3 is CSARAIRVGNNSPLHF. The CDR3, as DNA: TGCAGTGCTAGAGCCATCAGGGTTGGAAATAATTCACCCCTCCACTTT.

The V gene is TRBV10-3, the J gene TRBJ2-1; 8 bases match TRBD2. CDR3 size: 14 residues. Germline V gives CDR1 ENHRY, CDR2 SYGVKD. With V trimmed by 11 bases and J by 0 bases, 6 bases remained unmatched. The CDR3 DNA is TGTGCCTCTTTAGCGGGAACCTCCTACAATGAGCAGTTCTTC. It encodes CASLAGTSYNEQFF.

This clonotype has only a few counts. The chain carries TRBV5-4 and TRBJ2-7; D remains ambiguous. This CDR3 comprises 14 residues. Germline CDR1 is SGHNT and CDR2 is YYREEE (reference sequence). Trimming left V 4 bases short and J 2 bases short, with 13 bases between. CDR3 DNA sequence: TGTGCCAGCAGCCGTGAGACCACGGCCTACGAGCAGTACTTC. Protein: CASSRETTAYEQYF.

This clonotype was found a few times. The chain couples TRBV19 to TRBJ2-1; 7 bases are a match to TRBD2. The trim removed 3 bases at V and 2 bases at J, leaving 13 bases unmatched. This CDR3 spans 18 amino acids. Germline CDR1 is LNHDA and CDR2 is SQIVND (reference sequence). As DNA, the CDR3 is TGTGCCAGTAGTATGCGGAGGGCGCGCGGGAGCGCCTACAATGAGCAGTTCTTC. It yields the protein CASSMRRARGSAYNEQFF.

The chain is built from TRBV7-2 and TRBJ2-1; 11 bases agree with TRBD2. This CDR3 spans 15 amino acids. V was clipped by 5 bases and J by 4 bases; unmatched bases: 4. Germline V gene lookup returns CDR1 SGHTA and CDR2 FQGNSA. The CDR3 loop reads CASSGGLADYNEQFF. In nucleotides, the CDR3 is TGTGCCAGCAGCGGGGGACTAGCGGATTACAATGAGCAGTTCTTC.

Many counts were recorded for this clonotype. V is TRBV28 and J is TRBJ1-2, with a tentative D call TRBD1 (5 bases). V gave up 6 bases and J gave up 8 bases, with 16 bases separating them. Germline CDR1 reads MDHEN; CDR2 reads SYDVKM. This CDR3 is built from 13 residues. The CDR3 bases are TGTGCCAGCAGCCCGGTCAGGGTTCGGGGCTACACCTTC. This gives the protein CASSPVRVRGYTF.

This clonotype has ten or more counts. This chain links TRBV7-2 with TRBJ2-5, with 9 bases fitting TRBD2. The CDR3 totals 18 residues. Germline V gives CDR1 SGHTA, CDR2 FQGNSA. V lost 1 base, J lost 4 bases, and 13 bases stayed unmatched. The CDR3 DNA reads TGTGCCAGCAGCTTAGTTCTAGCGGGGACCGTAGTAGGAGAGACCCAGTACTTC. It codes for CASSLVLAGTVVGETQYF.

In its sample, this clonotype was seen many times. This chain joins TRBV7-2 and TRBJ2-7; D is perhaps TRBD2 (6 bases). The CDR3 has 17 amino acids. Germline values: CDR1 SGHTA, CDR2 FQGNSA. Trimming shortened V by 6 bases and J by 1 base, and 22 bases separated the two germline ends. CDR3 sequence reads: CASSPEGVGGFSYEQYV. For the CDR3, the DNA is TGTGCCAGCAGTCCGGAGGGAGTTGGGGGGTTTTCCTACGAGCAGTACGTC.